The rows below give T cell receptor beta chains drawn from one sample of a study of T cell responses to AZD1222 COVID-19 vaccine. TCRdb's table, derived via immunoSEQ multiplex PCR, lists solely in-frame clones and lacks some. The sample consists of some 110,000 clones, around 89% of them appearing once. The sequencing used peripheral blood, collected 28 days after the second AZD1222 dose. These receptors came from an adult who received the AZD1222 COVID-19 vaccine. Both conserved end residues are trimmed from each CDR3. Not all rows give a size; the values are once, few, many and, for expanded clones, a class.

ASTVYGRTEAF,.,TRBV5-6
ASSQDSGLAALGGNYEQY,.,TRBV3-1/TRBV3-2
ASSPSGGRVYEQY,.,TRBV25-1
ASSFSNQPQH,.,TRBV28
ASSSRTSGRETVETQY,.,TRBV11-2
ASSYSHGGNQPQH,.,TRBV6-5
ASSAHRAPNEKLF,few,TRBV7-8
ASRTTGGWNEQF,.,TRBV28
ATRRSSTDTQY,.,TRBV27
ASSPETVNTEAS,.,TRBV7-9
ASSFNQGKGEQY,once,TRBV5-1
ASRGAGRNTIY,.,TRBV2
ASSARGGVPPTIYGYT,.,TRBV5-5
ATSDSRTDAETQY,.,TRBV24-1
ASSQELPSDRNSPLH,.,TRBV4-2
ASSLTPGGQETQY,few,TRBV7-3
ATSRSGRGENQETQY,.,TRBV15
AWSKGQGTHNSPLH,.,TRBV30
ASSLSVSSYEQY,.,TRBV4-1
SVEYKRGGQF,.,TRBV29-1
ASSPKHGAGGSYNEQF,.,TRBV7-3
ASSPWTSGDEQY,.,TRBV19
ASSPDRAVAVYGYT,once,TRBV18
ASREREGPYNEQF,.,TRBV10-2
ASSYPTGSGELF,.,TRBV6-6
ASSLLLAGSSYEQY,.,TRBV28
ASSYPGQGLTEAF,.,TRBV6-5
ASSITGTASYEQY,.,TRBV19
ASSDTSGGAGEQY,.,TRBV7-8
ASSQWDRVGNQPQH,.,TRBV4-2
ASSQDFAGTNTEAF,.,TRBV4-1
ASSFSVADTQY,once,TRBV7-2
ASSWGGEGTQY,.,TRBV27
ASSLFPGVYEQY,few,TRBV7-2
ASSLTGTGYGYT,.,TRBV5-1
ASAFSGSYEQY,.,TRBV27
SALGGDTQY,once,TRBV20-1
ASRLAGTLDSPLH,.,TRBV12-2
AWNDQASYNEQF,.,TRBV30
ASSSKKPYEQY,.,TRBV7-9
ASSILGAYEQY,once,TRBV19
ASFPPGGPRYEQY,once,TRBV2
AWSSTGGNQPQH,.,TRBV30
ASRQQGYEQY,.,TRBV28
ASSEGVWTGAVEQF,.,TRBV10-2
ASSPRGHTDTQY,.,TRBV19
ASSALPGGVQPQH,.,TRBV19
ASSTTGGVILYGYT,.,TRBV28
SVVVRTTNEQF,.,TRBV29-1
ASSLGAAADTQY,.,TRBV5-4
ASSPGTVQETQY,.,TRBV5-6
ASSYYGRSYEQY,few,TRBV6-6
ASSHLAGAGYNEQF,.,TRBV7-6
ATSPFGEGRIYEQY,.,TRBV15